This T cell receptor (beta chain) stems from a study of blood T cells in healthy people across ages (dated by TCRdb to between 2014 and 2017). For the wider study: In model experiments, template switching captured roughly one uniquely barcoded TCR beta cDNA molecule for every two T cells. Using deep sequencing normalized with unique cDNA molecular identifiers, the study measured how TCR beta repertoire diversity changes with age. The donors were divided into four age groups: young (average approximately 15 years), middle-aged (almost 40), aged (62) and long-lived (about 79). To avoid experimental bias, donors of different ages were spread randomly across the sequencing lanes. Two additional independent replicas of 1 million unique cDNA reads from the same blood draw were analyzed for two donors (one aged 18 to 30 and one aged 80 or older). Here is what the overall study found, with its caveats: Because donor CMV infection status was unknown, age-related changes in expanded clonotypes were potentially confounded. Observed TCR beta diversity per million T cells fell roughly linearly with age, and a significant reduction was already apparent by age about 43. The percentage of naive T cells measured by flow cytometry correlated strongly with observed TCR beta diversity. Compared with the aged group, more naive CD4+ T cells, fewer expanded clones and increased TCR diversity were shown by the long-lived group, suggesting age selection. Because profiling used bulk unsorted PBMCs, naive and antigen-experienced compartments could not be compared conclusively. Estimates of total diversity from one million sequenced T cells were regarded as lower bounds and underestimates.

Including cysteine and phenylalanine, the CDR3 has 15 amino acids. The sequence is cut down to CDR3 DNA, 45 bases in frame from base 1. The germline V gene gives CDR1 as SGHAT and CDR2 as FQNNGV. Trimmed from V: 5 bases; trimmed from J: 7 bases; junction bases lacking a gene match: 14. A few counts support this clonotype. Its antigen has not been determined. Base quality data are lacking; no much larger clone is found one base away. The library came from 5' RACE. TCRdb lists the instrument as Illumina HiSeq 2500. A second PCR of about 6 to 12 cycles was run with a J-beta primer mix and a sample-barcoded 5' primer. Each TCR beta cDNA molecule received a unique molecular identifier from a template-switch 5' adaptor carrying 12 random nucleotides. At least 2.5 million CDR3-containing paired-end reads were obtained from each sample. All of the RNA was converted into first-strand cDNA using the Mint cDNA synthesis kit, with a TRBC-specific oligonucleotide serving as the primer. Following uracil-DNA glycosylase treatment, all cDNA underwent a first 18-cycle PCR with the universal primers M1SS and BC2_uni_R. On the study's bioinformatics: Each sample was normalized by randomly selecting 1 million high-quality reads, each carrying a distinct molecular identifier. Instead of being binned into consensus sequences, reads that shared molecular identifiers were thrown out. MiTCR, set to a Q25 quality threshold and the strictest error-elimination algorithm, was used for CDR3 identification, clonotype clustering and error correction. A nonparametric unseen species model with Euler transformation was used to estimate lower-bound total TCR beta diversity. Starting from the raw public reads, TCRdb applied fastp trimming at Q25, assembled clones with MiXCR and retained in-frame beta chains. Under each unique CDR3 protein, matching rows form one entry showing the most common genes and DNA. TCRdb's processing, not the study's, gives the V and J calls here. The sample table holds roughly 1.7 million distinct CDR3 sequences, of which about 31% were seen once. The top ten hold around 10% of the sample.

The approximately 39 donors, aged roughly 6 to 95 years, were systemically healthy Caucasian individuals from Russia. Around 10 milliliters of peripheral blood were collected from each donor into EDTA-treated Vacutainer tubes. Ficoll-Paque density-gradient centrifugation was used to isolate PBMCs, with at least 6.5 million per sample. Trizol reagent was used to extract total RNA from PBMCs, with at least 6 micrograms per sample. For every donor, flow cytometry on a PBMC aliquot measured the percentage of naive CD45RAhigh/CD27high T cells. The sequenced sample consisted of blood. The chain links TRBV11-2 with TRBJ2-7; TRBD1 matches 7 bases in the middle. This receptor was taken from a young woman in good health. The CDR3 region reads CASSPLGQSPTEQYF. The sequenced DNA is TGTGCCAGCAGCCCGTTGGGACAGTCTCCTACGGAGCAGTACTTC.